These 27 T cell receptor beta chains were sequenced from one sample in a study of blood T cell repertoires in COVID-19. Some clones are missing from TCRdb's copy, which holds only in-frame ones; the method was immunoSEQ multiplex PCR. The sample has roughly 180,000 clones; less than 85% are singletons. Sequencing input: peripheral blood. The origin of the receptors is a human donor in a cohort sampled during active COVID-19.

The chain is built from TRBV9 and TRBJ2-3, with 7 bases aligning to TRBD2. With V trimmed by 0 bases and J by 2 bases, 3 bases remained unmatched. Germline V gene lookup returns CDR1 SGDLS and CDR2 YYNGEE. The length of the CDR3 is 15 residues. This chain's CDR3 is CASSVVGDYTDTQYF. CDR3 nucleotides: TGTGCCAGCAGCGTAGTGGGGGACTACACAGATACGCAGTATTTT.

This clone was seen just once. The chain is built from TRBV6-5 and TRBJ1-1, with TRBD1 identical over 7 bases. The germline V gene encodes CDR1 MNHEY and CDR2 SVGAGI. The CDR3 extends over 14 amino acids. With 7 bases clipped from V and 0 bases from J, the junction kept 5 bases outside the gene matches. The CDR3 here is CASNRQGLNTEAFF. The CDR3 nucleotides are TGTGCCAGCAATAGACAGGGATTGAACACTGAAGCTTTCTTT.

This chain joins TRBV5-5 and TRBJ1-1, with unresolved D. The CDR3 extends over 14 amino acids. V lost 6 bases to trimming and J lost 0 bases, with 12 bases between them. Germline V gene data show CDR1 as SGHKS and CDR2 as YYEKEE (reference sequence). CDR3 sequence: CASITELMNTEAFF. For the CDR3, the DNA is TGTGCCAGCATTACAGAGCTGATGAACACTGAAGCTTTCTTT.

The genes are TRBV15 and TRBJ1-4; D is unresolved. CDR3 size: 22 residues. Trimming took 3 bases from V and 2 from J, leaving 31 bases between them. The germline V gene has CDR1 LNHNV and CDR2 YYDKDF (reference sequence). CDR3 DNA sequence: TGTGCCACCAGCAGCGACGATCCCCTTAGGTCGGGGTCCCATCCGACTAATGAAAAACTGTTTTTT. Translation gives CATSSDDPLRSGSHPTNEKLFF.

The V and J genes are TRBV27 and TRBJ2-5; 10 bases line up with TRBD1. There are 16 residues in the CDR3. Germline assignment: CDR1 MNHEY and CDR2 SMNVEV (reference sequence). The junction had 10 bases not matched to a gene; V was cut back by 4 bases and J by 5 bases. The CDR3 loop reads CASSSYPRDRGETQYF. The CDR3 nucleotides read TGTGCCAGCAGTTCGTACCCCCGGGACAGGGGTGAGACCCAGTACTTC.

The chain employs TRBV5-4 and TRBJ1-6; no clear D gene. Germline V lookup: CDR1 SGHNT, CDR2 YYREEE (reference sequence). With 3 bases removed from V and 0 bases from J, the gap between germline ends came to 10 bases. The CDR3 loop spans 16 amino acids. The CDR3 is CASSSGVSSYNSPLHF. Written as DNA, the CDR3 is TGTGCCAGCAGCTCCGGAGTAAGCTCCTATAATTCACCCCTCCACTTT.

V is TRBV5-1 and J is TRBJ1-3; no firm D call. The CDR3 runs 14 residues. The V gene's germline CDR1 is SGHRS and CDR2 YFSETQ. V lost 5 bases and J lost 2, with 11 bases in between. CDR3 coding DNA: TGCGCCAGCAGTGGCGGGGAAACTGGAAACACCATATATTTT. It translates to CASSGGETGNTIYF.

The chain links TRBV3-1 (or the pseudogene TRBV3-2) to TRBJ1-3; D not certain. Germline loops: CDR1 LGHDT, CDR2 YNNKEL (reference sequence). Trimming cost V 5 bases and J 0 bases, with 14 bases left between them. The CDR3 spans 16 residues. In nucleotides, the CDR3 is TGTGCCAGCAGCGGTTTTGGGAGACTCTCTGGAAACACCATATATTTT. Its protein product is CASSGFGRLSGNTIYF.

The J gene is TRBJ2-1, the V gene TRBV19; 10 nucleotides align to TRBD2. Germline V gene data show CDR1 as LNHDA and CDR2 as SQIVND (reference sequence). CDR3 length equals 16 residues. V was clipped by 4 bases and J by 5 bases; unmatched bases: 8. This CDR3 reads CASSTPTSGDDNEQFF. The CDR3, as DNA: TGTGCCAGTAGTACTCCAACTAGCGGGGATGACAATGAGCAGTTCTTC.

The chain joins TRBV29-1 to TRBJ1-1, with 9 bases matching TRBD1. This CDR3 region has 16 residues. The V gene end was trimmed by 7 bases and the J gene end by 5 bases; junction bases not matched to a gene: 17. Germline V CDR1 and CDR2: SQVTM, ANQGSEA. CDR3: CSAYGTGLRRGTEAFF. The DNA of the CDR3 is TGCAGCGCCTACGGGACAGGGCTTAGAAGGGGGACTGAAGCTTTCTTT.

The genes are TRBV2 and TRBJ1-2; D might be TRBD1 (5 bases). The V end lost 8 bases, the J end lost 3 bases, and 22 bases lay between the germline ends. Germline CDR1 and CDR2: SNHLY and FYNNEI. CDR3 size: 16 residues. The DNA for the CDR3 is TGTGCCAGCCTTACAAAGCTAAAGCAGGGATACTATGGCTACACCTTC. Its translation: CASLTKLKQGYYGYTF.

The CDR3 protein is CAWSVGLLTNTEAFF. CDR3 in DNA: TGTGCCTGGAGTGTCGGTTTACTAACAAACACTGAAGCTTTCTTT. The chain couples TRBV30 to TRBJ1-1; D unclear. With 0 bases removed from V and 2 bases from J, the gap between germline ends came to 13 bases. Germline values: CDR1 GTSNPN, CDR2 SVGIG (reference sequence). This CDR3 is 15 amino acids long.

This clone was recorded only once. Here the CDR3 reads CASSGSYDSYEQYF. CDR3 DNA sequence: TGCGCCAGCAGCGGTTCCTATGACAGCTACGAGCAGTACTTC. This chain uses TRBV10-2 with TRBJ2-7, with D perhaps matching TRBD1 (5 bases). This CDR3 contains 14 residues. Per germline, CDR1 WSHSY and CDR2 SAAADI. V gave up 6 bases and J gave up 3 bases, with 15 bases separating them.

This clone appeared once. The chain employs TRBV2 and TRBJ1-1; 7 bases match TRBD1. After removal of 7 bases from V and 5 bases from J, the junction contained 13 bases not matched to a gene. Germline V gene lookup returns CDR1 SNHLY and CDR2 FYNNEI. There are 15 residues in the CDR3. The CDR3 reads CASTQSTGRGTEAFF. DNA for the CDR3: TGTGCCAGCACCCAATCGACAGGGCGAGGGACTGAAGCTTTCTTT.

The chain couples TRBV6-5 to TRBJ1-6; the D gene is possibly TRBD1 (6 bases). V was trimmed by 7 bases and J by 7 bases, leaving 17 bases between them. CDR1 is MNHEY, CDR2 SVGAGI, per germline. The CDR3 is made up of 15 amino acids. CDR3 in amino acids: CASTLGAKPNSPLHF. The DNA for the CDR3 is TGTGCCAGCACCCTGGGGGCGAAACCGAATTCACCCCTCCACTTT.

The gene calls are TRBV10-2 and TRBJ1-6; D may be TRBD1 (6 bases). Trimming removed 2 bases from V and 4 bases from J, with 15 bases in between. The CDR3 spans 17 residues. Germline V CDR1 and CDR2: WSHSY, SAAADI. This chain's CDR3 is CASSEGPRTDYNSPLHF. Here the CDR3 DNA reads TGCGCCAGCAGTGAGGGGCCGAGGACAGATTATAATTCACCCCTCCACTTT.

The rearrangement uses TRBV6-5 and TRBJ2-7; TRBD2 aligns across 9 bases. After removal of 10 bases from V and 5 bases from J, the junction contained 9 bases not matched to a gene. Germline CDR1 MNHEY, CDR2 SVGAGI. The CDR3 covers 13 residues. Written as DNA, the CDR3 is TGTGCCATTTTAGGACTAGCGCGGAACGAGCAGTACTTC. Translated: CAILGLARNEQYF.

V gene TRBV5-4 combines with J gene TRBJ1-3; D uncertain. Germline loops: CDR1 SGHNT, CDR2 YYREEE (reference sequence). The V end lost 1 base, the J end lost 0 bases, and 8 bases lay between the germline ends. CDR3 size: 15 residues. Written as DNA, the CDR3 is TGTGCCAGCAGCTTGTCTGTCGGCTCTGGAAACACCATATATTTT. Residues: CASSLSVGSGNTIYF.

This clone came up a few times. The rearrangement links TRBV7-3 to TRBJ2-3, with a tentative D call TRBD1 (6 bases). V was trimmed by 2 bases and J by 2 bases, leaving 14 bases between them. This CDR3 is built from 16 residues. CDR1 is SGHTA, CDR2 FQGTGA, per germline. The CDR3, as DNA: TGTGCCAGCAGCTTAGGGGGCGGGCAGAACACAGATACGCAGTATTTT. Translating gives CASSLGGGQNTDTQYF.

In its sample, this clone was seen once. V is TRBV3-1 (or the pseudogene TRBV3-2) and J is TRBJ2-2; D might be TRBD1 (5 bases). Germline CDR1 reads LGHDT; CDR2 reads YNNKEL (reference sequence). V lost 3 bases and J lost 9, with 17 bases in between. The CDR3 loop spans 15 amino acids. In DNA, the CDR3 is TGTGCCAGCAGCCATCCCAGGACACAGATAAGGGAGCTGTTTTTT. Its translation: CASSHPRTQIRELFF.

The V gene is TRBV4-1, the J gene TRBJ1-5, with TRBD1 matching 12 bases. Looked up from germline, CDR1 is MGHRA and CDR2 is YSYEKL. The CDR3 consists of 15 residues. Trimming cost V 0 bases and J 7 bases; bases outside gene matches: 1. CDR3 protein: CASSQDGTGGQPQHF. The CDR3 DNA follows: TGCGCCAGCAGCCAAGATGGGACAGGGGGCCAGCCCCAGCATTTT.

The chain employs TRBV10-2 and TRBJ2-7, with TRBD1 matching over 8 bases. This CDR3 has 16 residues. Losses at the gene ends were 6 bases for V and 3 bases for J; bases not matched to a gene: 13. Germline V gives CDR1 WSHSY, CDR2 SAAADI. CDR3 loop: CASRETSGGGIYEQYF. CDR3 DNA: TGCGCCAGCAGGGAAACCTCAGGGGGCGGAATCTACGAGCAGTACTTC.

Concerning this clone: Other DNA sequences in this specimen translate into the identical CDR3. V and J are TRBV30 and TRBJ1-2; 10 positions agree with TRBD1. In germline, CDR1 is GTSNPN, CDR2 SVGIG (reference sequence). With 3 bases clipped from V and 5 bases from J, the junction kept 6 bases outside the gene matches. This CDR3 comprises 14 residues. CDR3 amino acids: CAWSPDRGDYGYTF. The CDR3 bases are TGTGCCTGGAGCCCGGACAGGGGGGATTATGGCTACACCTTC. Using reference TRBV30 and TRBJ1-2 for the parts outside the CDR3, the full variable domain is SQTIHQWPATLVQPVGSPLSLECTVEGTSNPNLYWYRQAAGRGLQLLFYSVGIGQISSEVPQNLSASRPQDRQFILSSKKLLLSDSGFYLCAWSPDRGDYGYTFGSGTRLTVV.

The genes are TRBV4-2 and TRBJ1-1, with D unclear. The CDR3 consists of 15 residues. Looked up from germline, CDR1 is LGHNA and CDR2 is YNFKEQ. The V end lost 2 bases, the J end lost 3 bases, and 13 bases lay between the germline ends. The CDR3 bases are TGTGCCAGCAGCCAAAACCCGGCCGGGGACACTGAAGCTTTCTTT. Translating it yields CASSQNPAGDTEAFF.

V usage is TRBV9 and J usage is TRBJ1-3; 7 bases map to TRBD1. Germline lookup yields CDR1 SGDLS and CDR2 YYNGEE. Trimming removed 2 bases from V and 0 bases from J; junction bases left unmatched: 17. The CDR3 runs to 20 residues. This CDR3 reads CASSVFPTGNEGSSGNTIYF. CDR3 in DNA: TGTGCCAGCAGCGTCTTCCCGACAGGGAATGAGGGCAGCTCTGGAAACACCATATATTTT.

V usage is TRBV5-5 and J usage is TRBJ2-1; TRBD1 aligns across 8 bases. The CDR3 is made up of 15 amino acids. The trim removed 6 bases at V and 5 bases at J, leaving 10 bases unmatched. CDR1 SGHKS and CDR2 YYEKEE come from the germline V gene (reference sequence). The CDR3 region is CASTDRAELNNEQFF. In DNA, the CDR3 is TGTGCCAGCACGGACAGGGCCGAACTAAACAATGAGCAGTTCTTC.

The V gene is TRBV18, the J gene TRBJ1-1; 8 bases align to TRBD1. Germline-derived CDR1 and CDR2 are KGHSH and LQKENI. V dropped 6 bases and J dropped 4; count of bases not matched to a gene: 7. The length of the CDR3 is 14 residues. Here the CDR3 reads CASSQQGVFTEAFF. Here the CDR3 DNA reads TGTGCCAGCTCCCAACAGGGGGTGTTCACTGAAGCTTTCTTT.